What follows is one T cell receptor (beta chain) and its context. The V gene end was trimmed by 5 bases and the J gene end by 4 bases; junction bases not matched to a gene: 12. Germline values: CDR1 MNHEY, CDR2 SVGEGT. CDR3 length: 16 residues. Isolated per sample were at least 6.5 million PBMCs. Total RNA was extracted at no less than 6 micrograms per sample. Alongside a J-beta primer mix, a sample-barcoded 5' primer served in a second PCR lasting about 7 to 11 cycles. The authors tagged each cDNA molecule using a template-switch adaptor with 12 random nucleotides. TCRdb analysed the 5' RACE reads with MiXCR anew, one entry per CDR3 protein. This sample has about 1.6 million distinct CDR3 sequences, with around 35% found just once. The data were taken from a study of blood T cells in healthy people across ages. Study overall: T cells yielded about one barcoded beta molecule per two cells through template switching.

The chain recombines TRBV6-2 or TRBV6-3 with TRBJ2-3; the match to TRBD2 covers 7 bases. This TCR came from a woman aged 25-40 years in good health. Sequencing was carried out using blood. CDR3 sequence reads: CASSPPPRTSPDTQYF. The CDR3 bases are TGTGCCAGCAGTCCGCCACCAAGGACTAGTCCAGATACGCAGTATTTT.